These T cell receptor beta chains were read from a single sample in a study of T cells in Graves' hyperthyroidism and ophthalmopathy. TCRdb itself ran the multiplex PCR reads through MiXCR, one entry per CDR3 protein. The sample gives a few hundred thousand distinct CDR3 sequences, under 15% of which show up once; about 33% is in the top ten. The sample was blood. All receptors come from a woman between 25 and 40 years old with Graves' hyperthyroidism. CDR3s include the opening cysteine and the closing phenylalanine or tryptophan. Each record gives: J gene, D gene, V gene, clone size, CDR3 protein, CDR3 DNA. D genes are given only for firm matches. Where a row states a size, it is once, few, many or the class of an expanded clone; other rows omit it.

>TRBJ2-7|NA|TRBV20-1|many
CSAAARLGNRYEQYF
TGCAGTGCTGCGGCTAGATTGGGGAACCGTTACGAGCAGTACTTC
>TRBJ2-3|NA|TRBV13|many
CASSFTTNAADTQYF
TGTGCCAGCAGCTTCACTACGAATGCTGCAGATACGCAGTATTTT
>TRBJ2-7|TRBD1|TRBV28|NA
CASSLAGGFEQYF
TGTGCCAGCAGTTTAGCAGGGGGCTTCGAGCAGTACTTC
>TRBJ2-2|NA|TRBV14|NA
CASSPITDTGELFF
TGTGCCAGCAGCCCAATAACGGACACCGGGGAGCTGTTTTTT
>TRBJ2-5|TRBD2|TRBV2|once
CASSGGLAVQETQYF
TGTGCCAGCAGCGGGGGACTAGCGGTTCAAGAGACCCAGTACTTC
>TRBJ1-5|NA|TRBV6-1|NA
CASSAGYDNQPQHF
TGTGCCAGCAGTGCGGGTTATGACAATCAGCCCCAGCATTTT
>TRBJ2-7|NA|TRBV12-3/TRBV12-4|many
CASSATGSYEQYF
TGTGCCAGCAGCGCGACAGGTTCCTACGAGCAGTACTTC
>TRBJ2-3|TRBD1|TRBV19|NA
CASSAPRQGATDTQYF
TGTGCCAGTAGTGCCCCTCGACAGGGGGCTACAGATACGCAGTATTTT
>TRBJ2-5|NA|TRBV6-2/TRBV6-3|many
CASRRDNTLETQYF
TGTGCCAGCAGACGGGACAACACCTTAGAGACCCAGTACTTC
>TRBJ2-1|TRBD2|TRBV20-1|NA
CSATTSSGGYNEQFF
TGCAGTGCTACTACCTCTAGCGGGGGCTACAATGAGCAGTTCTTC
>TRBJ2-1|TRBD2|TRBV7-3|many
CASSLLAGGWNNEQFF
TGTGCCAGCAGCTTACTAGCGGGAGGTTGGAACAATGAGCAGTTCTTC
>TRBJ2-1|NA|TRBV5-6|NA
CASLLSGSAGSRNEQFF
TGTGCCAGCCTCCTTTCGGGGTCCGCAGGGTCAAGGAATGAGCAGTTCTTC
>TRBJ2-1|NA|TRBV12-3/TRBV12-4|NA
CASRQGHSDSYNEQFF
TGTGCCAGCAGACAGGGACATTCTGACTCCTACAATGAGCAGTTCTTC
>TRBJ1-1|NA|TRBV19|few
CASRVSTSAQGNTEAFF
TGTGCCAGTAGGGTATCGACCTCAGCTCAGGGTAACACTGAAGCTTTCTTT
>TRBJ2-3|TRBD2|TRBV29-1|NA
CSVGLAGGPDTQYF
TGCAGCGTTGGACTAGCGGGAGGGCCTGATACGCAGTATTTT
>TRBJ2-1|NA|TRBV6-2/TRBV6-3|few
CASSYSPVAYNEQFF
TGTGCCAGCAGTTACTCACCGGTTGCCTACAATGAGCAGTTCTTC
>TRBJ1-1|NA|TRBV6-1|few
CASRRQGSAEAFF
TGTGCCAGCAGACGACAAGGAAGCGCTGAAGCTTTCTTT
>TRBJ2-1|TRBD2|TRBV28|many
CASRGKAGGGSSYNEQFF
TGTGCCAGCAGGGGGAAAGCGGGAGGTGGGAGCTCCTACAATGAGCAGTTCTTC
>TRBJ2-2|NA|TRBV5-6|few
CASSRIETGELFF
TGTGCCAGCAGCCGGATCGAGACCGGGGAGCTGTTTTTT
>TRBJ2-2|NA|TRBV28|few
CASRPRGPFTGELFF
TGTGCCAGCAGACCGCGGGGGCCTTTCACCGGGGAGCTGTTTTTT
>TRBJ2-4|NA|TRBV11-2|many
CASSLEGGNIQYF
TGTGCCAGCAGCTTAGAGGGTGGAAACATTCAGTACTTC
>TRBJ1-4|NA|TRBV30|few
CAWSRDSNEKLFF
TGTGCCTGGAGCAGGGATTCTAATGAAAAACTGTTTTTT
>TRBJ2-5|NA|TRBV20-1|few
CSARDSTGQETQYF
TGCAGTGCTAGAGATTCCACAGGCCAAGAGACCCAGTACTTC
>TRBJ1-6|NA|TRBV6-5|few
CASSYSSGRGHSPLHF
TGTGCCAGCAGTTACTCCTCGGGCAGGGGTCATTCACCCCTCCACTTT
>TRBJ2-7|NA|TRBV18|NA
CASSAGTSYEQYF
TGTGCCAGCTCCGCCGGGACTTCCTACGAGCAGTACTTC
>TRBJ1-1|NA|TRBV10-3|NA
CAISESTPSQGAFF
TGTGCCATCAGTGAGTCGACCCCGTCCCAGGGAGCTTTCTTT
>TRBJ2-3|TRBD1|TRBV12-3/TRBV12-4|many
CASSLGDSYTQYF
TGTGCCAGCAGTTTAGGGGACAGCTATACGCAGTATTTT
>TRBJ2-2|NA|TRBV5-1|many
CASSLGEQSYTGELFF
TGCGCCAGCAGCTTGGGGGAACAGAGCTACACCGGGGAGCTGTTTTTT
>TRBJ2-7|TRBD1|TRBV15|few
CATSDRALSSYEQYF
TGTGCCACCAGCGACAGGGCCTTGAGCTCCTACGAGCAGTACTTC
>TRBJ2-7|NA|TRBV28|few
CASSALGGQYF
TGTGCCAGCAGTGCCCTGGGGGGGCAGTACTTC
>TRBJ1-1|TRBD1|TRBV3-1|many
CASSQGTGTANTEAFF
TGTGCCAGCAGCCAAGGGACCGGGACAGCAAACACTGAAGCTTTCTTT
>TRBJ1-6|NA|TRBV20-1|few
CSASSGRSSPLHF
TGCAGTGCTAGTTCGGGACGGAGTTCACCCCTCCACTTT
>TRBJ2-2|NA|TRBV6-2/TRBV6-3|few
CASSYYRETGELFF
TGTGCCAGCAGTTACTACAGGGAGACCGGGGAGCTGTTTTTT
>TRBJ2-3|TRBD2|TRBV18|many
CASSFIAGETDTQYF
TGTGCCAGCTCATTCATAGCGGGAGAGACAGATACGCAGTATTTT
>TRBJ2-5|NA|TRBV6-1|few
CASNRRSEKETQYF
TGTGCCAGCAACCGAAGGTCGGAGAAAGAGACCCAGTACTTC
>TRBJ2-3|NA|TRBV6-2/TRBV6-3|NA
CASSYSSGTAHTDTQYF
TGTGCCAGCAGTTACTCGAGCGGCACCGCTCACACAGATACGCAGTATTTT
>TRBJ2-5|NA|TRBV11-2|many
CASSFGVGETQYF
TGTGCCAGCAGCTTCGGGGTTGGAGAGACCCAGTACTTC
>TRBJ2-3|TRBD2|TRBV28|many
CASSLLAGVMDTQYF
TGTGCCAGCAGTTTACTAGCGGGAGTTATGGATACGCAGTATTTT
>TRBJ2-1|NA|TRBV18|few
CASSPPRRGNNEQFF
TGTGCCAGCTCACCACCTAGGCGGGGCAACAATGAGCAGTTCTTC
>TRBJ2-3|TRBD1|TRBV6-2/TRBV6-3|many
CASSYRTGVRTDTQYF
TGTGCCAGCAGTTACAGGACAGGGGTTCGCACAGATACGCAGTATTTT
>TRBJ1-6|NA|TRBV18|many
CASSPADTNSPLHF
TGTGCCAGCTCACCCGCGGACACCAATTCACCCCTCCACTTT
>TRBJ2-7|NA|TRBV7-2|many
CASSPPGGTYEQYF
TGTGCCAGCAGCCCCCCCGGGGGCACCTACGAGCAGTACTTC
>TRBJ2-1|NA|TRBV29-1|few
CSSGGSYNEQFF
TGCAGCTCCGGGGGAAGCTACAATGAGCAGTTCTTC
>TRBJ1-6|NA|TRBV2|many
CASSDAGSPLHF
TGTGCCAGCAGTGATGCGGGTTCACCCCTCCACTTT
>TRBJ2-3|NA|TRBV9|NA
CASRGERGTDTQYF
TGTGCCAGCAGGGGGGAAAGGGGGACAGATACGCAGTATTTT
>TRBJ2-1|TRBD2|TRBV28|many
CASSLSGRAYNEQFF
TGTGCCAGCAGCCTTAGCGGGAGGGCCTACAATGAGCAGTTCTTC
>TRBJ2-7|NA|TRBV5-1|many
CASMDRYEQYF
TGCGCCAGCATGGATCGTTACGAGCAGTACTTC
>TRBJ2-2|TRBD1|TRBV10-2|many
CATLWDRDTGELFF
TGCGCCACTCTGTGGGACAGGGACACCGGGGAGCTGTTTTTT
>TRBJ1-2|TRBD1|TRBV29-1|NA
CSAGQGFNYGYTF
TGCAGCGCTGGACAGGGATTTAACTATGGCTACACCTTC
>TRBJ2-1|NA|TRBV6-1|many
CASSWTLEGYEQFF
TGTGCCAGCAGTTGGACCCTTGAGGGGTATGAGCAGTTCTTC
>TRBJ2-7|NA|TRBV24-1|NA
CATSDPPSGTGRDEQYF
TGTGCCACCAGTGATCCCCCGAGCGGGACAGGCCGGGATGAGCAGTACTTC
>TRBJ2-7|NA|TRBV28|many
CASSFNAGGDSYEQYF
TGTGCCAGCAGTTTTAACGCAGGGGGGGATTCCTACGAGCAGTACTTC
>TRBJ1-3|NA|TRBV3-1|many
CASSPGTRNTIYF
TGTGCCAGCAGCCCCGGGACAAGAAACACCATATATTTT
>TRBJ2-7|NA|TRBV18|many
CASSPSDGDSYEQYF
TGTGCCAGCTCACCGTCCGACGGAGACTCCTACGAGCAGTACTTC
>TRBJ2-1|TRBD2|TRBV13|few
CASSSMREGRSNEQFF
TGTGCCAGCAGCTCAATGCGGGAGGGCCGATCCAATGAGCAGTTCTTC